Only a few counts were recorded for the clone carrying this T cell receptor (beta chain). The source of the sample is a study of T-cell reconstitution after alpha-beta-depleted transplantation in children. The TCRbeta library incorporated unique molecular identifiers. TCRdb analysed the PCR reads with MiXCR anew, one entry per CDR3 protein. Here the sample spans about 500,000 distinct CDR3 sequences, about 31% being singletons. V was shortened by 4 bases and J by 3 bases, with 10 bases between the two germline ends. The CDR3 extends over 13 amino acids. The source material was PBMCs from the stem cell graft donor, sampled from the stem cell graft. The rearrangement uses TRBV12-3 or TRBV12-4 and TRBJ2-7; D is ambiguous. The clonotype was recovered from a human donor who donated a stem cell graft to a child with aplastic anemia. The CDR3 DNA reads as TGTGCCAGCAGTTCGTCTAGGGTCTACGAGCAGTACTTC. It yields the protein CASSSSRVYEQYF.